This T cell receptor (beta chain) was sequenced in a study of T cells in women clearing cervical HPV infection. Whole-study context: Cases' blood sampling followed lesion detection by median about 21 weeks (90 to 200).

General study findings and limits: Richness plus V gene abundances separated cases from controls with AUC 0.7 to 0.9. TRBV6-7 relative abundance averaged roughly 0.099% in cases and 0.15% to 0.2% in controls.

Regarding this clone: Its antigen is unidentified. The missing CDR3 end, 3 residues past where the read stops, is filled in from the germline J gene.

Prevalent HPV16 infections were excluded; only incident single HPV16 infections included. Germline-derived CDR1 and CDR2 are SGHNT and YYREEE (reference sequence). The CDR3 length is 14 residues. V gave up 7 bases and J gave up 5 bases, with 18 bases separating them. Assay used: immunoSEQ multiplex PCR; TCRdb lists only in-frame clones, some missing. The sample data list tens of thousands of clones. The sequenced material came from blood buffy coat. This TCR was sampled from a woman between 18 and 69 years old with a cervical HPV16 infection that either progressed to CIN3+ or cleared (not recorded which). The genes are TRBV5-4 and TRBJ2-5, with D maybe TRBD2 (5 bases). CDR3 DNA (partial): TGTGCCAGCTCGTTATCGGCAGCGGCGGAGACC. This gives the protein CASSLSAAAET. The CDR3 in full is CASSLSAAAETQYF.